The present entry profiles one TCR beta chain with its context. The record originates from a study of beta chain features in type 1 diabetes. The J segment lost 6 bases and the V segment lost 6 bases, leaving 5 bases of the junction unmatched. This CDR3 region has 13 residues. Germline assignment: CDR1 SQVTM and CDR2 ANQGSEA. Reverse transcribing all isolated RNA meant expressed TCRB transcripts were sequenced. TCRdb's copy holds only in-frame clones and misses some; the assay was immunoSEQ multiplex PCR. The sample includes about 230,000 clones, over 9.5% seen only once; the top ten take about 0.037%.

This chain joins TRBV29-1 and TRBJ1-6; TRBD1 matches at 7 bases. This receptor was taken from a young woman in good health. The sequenced sample consisted of naive CD4+ T cells from blood. The CDR3 DNA reads as TGCAGCGTGCAGACAGGGAGTAATTCACCCCTCCACTTT. It specifies CSVQTGSNSPLHF.